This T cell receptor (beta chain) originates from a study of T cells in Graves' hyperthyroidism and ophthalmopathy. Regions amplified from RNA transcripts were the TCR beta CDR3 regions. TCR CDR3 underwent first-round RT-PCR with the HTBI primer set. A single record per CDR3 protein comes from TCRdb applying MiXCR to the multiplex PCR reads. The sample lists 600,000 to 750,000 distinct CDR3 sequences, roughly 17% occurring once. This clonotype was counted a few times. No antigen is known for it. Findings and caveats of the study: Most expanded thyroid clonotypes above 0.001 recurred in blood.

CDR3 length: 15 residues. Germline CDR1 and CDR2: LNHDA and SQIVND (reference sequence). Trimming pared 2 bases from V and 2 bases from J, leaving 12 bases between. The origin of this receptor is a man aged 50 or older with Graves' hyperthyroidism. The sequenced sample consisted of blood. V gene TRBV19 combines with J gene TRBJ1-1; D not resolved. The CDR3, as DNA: TGTGCCAGTAGTATATCTGGGCAGGTAAACACTGAAGCTTTCTTT. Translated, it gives CASSISGQVNTEAFF. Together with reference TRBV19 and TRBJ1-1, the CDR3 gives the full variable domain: DGGITQSPKYLFRKEGQNVTLSCEQNLNHDAMYWYRQDPGQGLRLIYYSQIVNDFQKGDIAEGYSVSREKKESFPLTVTSAQKNPTAFYLCASSISGQVNTEAFFGQGTRLTVV.